The entry below gives a single T cell receptor beta chain sequence along with its context. V was pared by 2 bases and J by 4 bases, with 9 bases between. Germline V CDR1 and CDR2: PRHDT, FYEKMQ (reference sequence). The CDR3 runs to 15 residues. This sample was included in a study of blood T cell repertoires in COVID-19. The assay was immunoSEQ multiplex PCR, and TCRdb's table has in-frame clones only and misses some. The sample includes under 200,000 clones, 83% of them seen just once. Sequencing was carried out using peripheral blood. This sequence originates from a human donor in a cohort sampled during active COVID-19. The V and J genes are TRBV13 and TRBJ2-6; D not resolved. The CDR3 here is CASSLMRRGANVLTF. CDR3 DNA sequence: TGTGCCAGCAGCTTAATGAGAAGAGGGGCCAACGTCCTGACTTTC.